One sample yielded the 31 T cell receptor beta chains listed below, sequenced in a study of CD8 T cells in Susac syndrome. Random hexamers served to reverse transcribe roughly 0.45 to 1 ug RNA. A single record per CDR3 protein comes from TCRdb applying MiXCR to the immunoSEQ multiplex PCR reads. The profile shows about 120,000 distinct CDR3 sequences, roughly 94% of them singletons. Sequenced material: CD4+ T cells from PBMCs. The receptors shown here come from a human donor with multiple sclerosis.

Written as DNA, the CDR3 is TGTGCCAGCAGCCAAGATCTGGTACTAGCCAAAAACATTCAGTACTTC. Encoded protein: CASSQDLVLAKNIQYF. J is TRBJ2-4 and V is TRBV3-1, with D uncertain. CDR1 is LGHDT, CDR2 YNNKEL, per germline (reference sequence). The CDR3 contains 16 residues. V shed 0 bases and J shed 0 bases, with 9 bases lying between them. Complete variable domain (other parts from reference TRBV3-1 and TRBJ2-4): DTAVSQTPKYLVTQMGNDKSIKCEQNLGHDTMYWYKQDSKKFLKIMFSYNNKELIINETVPNRFSPKSPDKAHLNLHINSLELGDSAVYFCASSQDLVLAKNIQYFGAGTRLSVL.

This chain connects TRBV25-1 to TRBJ2-7, with no clear D. Trimming took 3 bases from V and 4 from J, leaving 7 bases between them. Per the germline V gene, CDR1 is MGHDK and CDR2 is SYGVNS. The CDR3 covers 12 residues. Here the CDR3 reads CASSDLVYEQYF. DNA of the CDR3: TGTGCCAGCAGTGATCTAGTATACGAGCAGTACTTC.

This rearrangement joins TRBV6-5 to TRBJ1-2, with D maybe TRBD1 (5 bases). Trimming removed 2 bases from V and 3 bases from J, with 13 bases in between. The CDR3 is 15 amino acids. The V gene's germline CDR1 is MNHEY and CDR2 SVGAGI. The chain's CDR3 is CASSYHGTMDYGYTF. In DNA form, the CDR3 reads TGTGCCAGCAGTTACCACGGGACGATGGACTATGGCTACACCTTC.

The V call is TRBV29-1, the J call TRBJ2-7, with TRBD1 as a possible D gene (6 bases). CDR1 is SQVTM, CDR2 ANQGSEA, per germline. V was clipped by 6 bases and J by 3 bases, with 15 bases between them. This CDR3 is built from 13 residues. The CDR3 loop reads CSVLDRGFYEQYF. DNA for the CDR3: TGCAGCGTGCTGGACAGAGGTTTCTACGAGCAGTACTTC.

The rearrangement uses TRBV30 and TRBJ1-2, with D uncertain. Germline V CDR1 and CDR2: GTSNPN, SVGIG (reference sequence). V was cut by 6 bases and J by 5 bases, with 10 bases left in between. This CDR3 contains 11 residues. CDR3 protein: CACHGLYGYTF. DNA of the CDR3: TGTGCCTGTCACGGTTTATATGGCTACACCTTC.

V usage is TRBV7-2 and J usage is TRBJ2-3; TRBD2 matches 8 bases. The CDR3 length is 15 residues. Germline CDR1 reads SGHTA; CDR2 reads FQGNSA. Trimming took 6 bases from V and 6 from J; bases not matched to a gene: 11. The CDR3 reads CASREVRSGVDTQYF. The CDR3, as DNA: TGTGCCAGCAGAGAGGTGCGTAGCGGGGTGGATACGCAGTATTTT. Supplemented by reference TRBV7-2 and TRBJ2-3, the full variable domain reads GAGVSQSPSNKVTEKGKDVELRCDPISGHTALYWYRQSLGQGLEFLIYFQGNSAPDKSGLPSDRFSAERTGGSVSTLTIQRTQQEDSAVYLCASREVRSGVDTQYFGPGTRLTVL.

The chain is built from TRBV5-1 and TRBJ2-1; D possibly corresponds to TRBD1 (6 bases). Trimming took 0 bases from V and 1 from J, leaving 17 bases between them. Germline-derived CDR1 and CDR2 are SGHRS and YFSETQ. There are 18 residues in the CDR3. CDR3 bases: TGCGCCAGCAGCTTGGAGGGGGTCAGGGAACCATCCTACAATGAGCAGTTCTTC. Protein sequence: CASSLEGVREPSYNEQFF. The full variable domain, its missing parts supplied by reference TRBV5-1 and TRBJ2-1, is KAGVTQTPRYLIKTRGQQVTLSCSPISGHRSVSWYQQTPGQGLQFLFEYFSETQRNKGNFPGRFSGRQFSNSRSEMNVSTLELGDSALYLCASSLEGVREPSYNEQFFGPGTRLTVL.

The chain recombines TRBV19 with TRBJ2-2; no clear D gene. Germline values: CDR1 LNHDA, CDR2 SQIVND (reference sequence). Between the trimmed V and J ends, which lost 6 bases and 5 bases, there was a span of 10 bases. The CDR3 covers 13 residues. The CDR3 nucleotides read TGTGCCAGTAGCATTGGGGTAACCGGGGAGCTGTTTTTT. Residues: CASSIGVTGELFF.

This rearrangement joins TRBV5-6 to TRBJ1-2; D ambiguous. Trimming removed 4 bases at V and 8 bases at J, with 15 bases between. CDR1 is SGHDT and CDR2 is YYEEEE in the germline V gene. CDR3 length: 13 residues. CDR3 region: CASSLARSRGYTF. The DNA for the CDR3 is TGTGCCAGCAGCCTGGCCAGATCTAGGGGCTACACCTTC. Supplemented by reference TRBV5-6 and TRBJ1-2, the full variable domain reads DAGVTQSPTHLIKTRGQQVTLRCSPKSGHDTVSWYQQALGQGPQFIFQYYEEEERQRGNFPDRFSGHQFPNYSSELNVNALLLGDSALYLCASSLARSRGYTFGSGTRLTVV.

The rearrangement links TRBV20-1 to TRBJ2-7; TRBD2 matches 14 bases. V was clipped by 5 bases and J by 3 bases; unmatched bases: 6. Germline CDR1 and CDR2: DFQATT and SNEGSKA (reference sequence). The CDR3 spans 15 residues. The CDR3 DNA is TGCAGTGCTTTTAAGGGACTAGCGGGAGTCTACGAGCAGTACTTC. Translating gives CSAFKGLAGVYEQYF.

The J gene is TRBJ1-1, the V gene TRBV27; 9 bases are shared with TRBD1. The CDR3 totals 17 residues. Looked up from germline, CDR1 is MNHEY and CDR2 is SMNVEV (reference sequence). After removal of 6 bases from V and 5 bases from J, the junction contained 16 bases not matched to a gene. In nucleotides, the CDR3 is TGTGCCAGCAGGGGCGCCGGGACAGGGTTTGTCTGGACTGAAGCTTTCTTT. Its translation is CASRGAGTGFVWTEAFF.

V and J are TRBV15 and TRBJ2-3; D may be TRBD1 (5 bases). The V and J ends lost 0 bases and 2 bases respectively, with 12 bases between them. The CDR3 sequence is 16 residues long. Germline V gene data show CDR1 as LNHNV and CDR2 as YYDKDF (reference sequence). The DNA for the CDR3 is TGTGCCACCAGCAGAGATGGGGCAGGATACACAGATACGCAGTATTTT. Amino acids: CATSRDGAGYTDTQYF.

The CDR3 loop is CASSLGGASYEQYF. The CDR3, as DNA: TGCGCCAGCAGCTTGGGTGGGGCCTCCTACGAGCAGTACTTC. The V and J genes are TRBV5-1 and TRBJ2-7; D may be TRBD1 (5 bases). Germline-derived CDR1 and CDR2 are SGHRS and YFSETQ. Trimming took 0 bases from V and 0 from J, leaving 7 bases between them. This CDR3 is built from 14 residues.

The V call is TRBV19, the J call TRBJ1-2; perhaps TRBD1 as D (6 bases). V was cut by 7 bases and J by 4 bases, with 16 bases left in between. The CDR3 is made up of 14 amino acids. The germline V gene has CDR1 LNHDA and CDR2 SQIVND (reference sequence). The CDR3 DNA is TGTGCCAGTATGGGGGCCCCAGGAGGCTATGGCTACACCTTC. Encoded protein: CASMGAPGGYGYTF.

The chain recombines TRBV6-5 with TRBJ1-2; D is perhaps TRBD1 (6 bases). CDR1 and CDR2 from the germline V gene are MNHEY and SVGAGI. This CDR3 contains 14 residues. The V and J ends lost 5 bases and 2 bases respectively, with 12 bases between them. CDR3 nucleotide sequence: TGTGCCAGCAGTCCGCTAACAGGGAACTATGGCTACACCTTC. Amino acids: CASSPLTGNYGYTF.

This chain joins TRBV3-1 and TRBJ1-4, with D hard to call. Per germline, CDR1 LGHDT and CDR2 YNNKEL (reference sequence). The CDR3 is 17 residues long. V gave up 5 bases and J gave up 6 bases, with 22 bases separating them. The CDR3 bases are TGTGCCAGCAGCAGCCAAAGGATGGCAGCTTCACATGAAAAACTGTTTTTT. It specifies CASSSQRMAASHEKLFF.

The rearrangement links TRBV27 to TRBJ1-3; unclear D gene. The CDR3 runs 15 residues. Trimming took off 5 bases at V and 3 bases at J, with 14 bases between the two ends. The germline gives CDR1 MNHEY, CDR2 SMNVEV (reference sequence). The CDR3 here is CASSPATPVGNTIYF. The DNA for the CDR3 is TGTGCCAGCAGTCCCGCAACCCCCGTTGGAAACACCATATATTTT.

The J gene is TRBJ2-2, the V gene TRBV10-3, with D possibly called TRBD1 or TRBD2 (6 bases each). V was pared by 4 bases and J by 0 bases, with 12 bases between. This CDR3 is 16 amino acids long. Germline V CDR1 and CDR2: ENHRY, SYGVKD. CDR3 region: CAISVTGTANTGELFF. CDR3 nucleotides: TGTGCCATCAGTGTAACAGGGACTGCGAACACCGGGGAGCTGTTTTTT.

J is TRBJ2-5 and V is TRBV6-2 or TRBV6-3, with D possibly being TRBD2 (5 bases). Looked up from germline, CDR1 is MNHEY and CDR2 is SVGEGT. The V and J ends lost 4 bases and 4 bases respectively, with 10 bases between them. The CDR3 totals 13 residues. CDR3 residues: CASSSHGGETQYF. Here the CDR3 DNA reads TGTGCCAGCAGTTCCCATGGAGGAGAGACCCAGTACTTC.

This clonotype was counted a few times. The V call is TRBV18, the J call TRBJ1-1, with D maybe TRBD1 (6 bases). V lost 6 bases, J lost 0 bases, and 8 bases lay in between. Germline lookup yields CDR1 KGHSH and CDR2 LQKENI. The CDR3 covers 13 residues. The CDR3 loop is CASSDRLNTEAFF. The CDR3 bases are TGTGCCAGCTCTGACAGGCTGAACACTGAAGCTTTCTTT.

V is TRBV10-3 and J is TRBJ2-1; no definite D call. The CDR3 spans 14 residues. Trimming left V 7 bases short and J 0 bases short, with 10 bases between. The germline CDR1 and CDR2 sequences are ENHRY and SYGVKD. The CDR3 reads CAITGKGSYNEQFF. CDR3 coding DNA: TGTGCCATCACCGGAAAAGGCTCCTACAATGAGCAGTTCTTC.

V and J are TRBV7-8 and TRBJ2-7; the D gene is possibly TRBD1 (6 bases). V lost 4 bases and J 6 bases, leaving 16 bases between the germline ends. This CDR3 has 14 residues. Germline values: CDR1 SGHVS, CDR2 FQNEAQ. The CDR3 spells CASSSHRDQTEQYF. Written as DNA, the CDR3 is TGTGCCAGCAGCTCCCACAGGGACCAGACCGAGCAGTACTTC.

The chain joins TRBV19 to TRBJ1-2; no firm D call. V was trimmed by 7 bases and J by 8 bases, leaving 20 bases between them. The CDR3 is made up of 14 amino acids. Germline lookup yields CDR1 LNHDA and CDR2 SQIVND (reference sequence). CDR3 nucleotides: TGTGCCAGTACCTCTCCTCCTGGGTCCGAGGGCTACACCTTC. Residues: CASTSPPGSEGYTF.

This clonotype was counted a few times. CDR3 in amino acids: CASAVPLAGEMMNTEAFF. CDR3 nucleotides: TGTGCCAGCGCCGTCCCCCTTGCCGGGGAAATGATGAACACTGAAGCTTTCTTT. V and J are TRBV7-9 and TRBJ1-1; no definite D call. Germline V CDR1 and CDR2: SEHNR, FQNEAQ (reference sequence). Trimming shortened V by 8 bases and J by 0 bases, and 25 bases separated the two germline ends. The CDR3 contains 18 residues.

V gene TRBV30 combines with J gene TRBJ1-2, with a possible D match to TRBD1 (6 bases). V was trimmed by 8 bases and J by 8 bases, leaving 12 bases between them. This CDR3 spans 10 amino acids. Germline-derived CDR1 and CDR2 are GTSNPN and SVGIG (reference sequence). The CDR3 region is CAGTGQGYTF. CDR3 DNA: TGTGCCGGGACCGGACAGGGCTACACCTTC.

This clonotype has a handful of counts. This chain uses TRBV12-3 or TRBV12-4 with TRBJ2-5; a weak D match, TRBD2 (5 bases). The V end was cut by 4 bases, the J end by 7 bases, with 13 bases between. This CDR3 contains 13 residues. The CDR3 sequence: CASSSTGISTQYF. The DNA of the CDR3 is TGTGCCAGCAGTTCTACGGGGATTTCGACCCAGTACTTC.

In this sample, this clonotype turned up once. The chain is built from TRBV5-1 and TRBJ1-5; a weak D match, TRBD1 (6 bases). The length of the CDR3 is 15 residues. Trimming left V 4 bases short and J 2 bases short, with 13 bases between. Germline V CDR1 and CDR2: SGHRS, YFSETQ. Here the CDR3 DNA reads TGCGCCAGCAGCCCGGGGGCGGTCGGCAATCAGCCCCAGCATTTT. This encodes CASSPGAVGNQPQHF.

V usage is TRBV29-1 and J usage is TRBJ1-3; TRBD1 agrees at 9 bases. Germline V gene sequence: CDR1 SQVTM, CDR2 ANQGSEA. The trim removed 6 bases at V and 7 bases at J, leaving 4 bases unmatched. The CDR3 spans 12 residues. The CDR3 DNA follows: TGCAGCGTCGGGACAGGGAGCAACACCATATATTTT. Its protein product is CSVGTGSNTIYF.

The rearrangement links TRBV5-4 to TRBJ2-1, with D possibly matching TRBD2 (6 bases). V was shortened by 2 bases and J by 4 bases, with 7 bases between the two germline ends. CDR3 size: 13 residues. Germline V gene sequence: CDR1 SGHNT, CDR2 YYREEE (reference sequence). Here the CDR3 reads CASSFAGYNEQFF. The CDR3 DNA reads TGTGCCAGCAGCTTCGCGGGATACAATGAGCAGTTCTTC.

As concerns this clonotype: Germline and junction disagree at one end, which may indicate a read error. This chain uses TRBV20-1 with TRBJ2-2; the match to TRBD2 covers 7 bases. Germline V gene lookup returns CDR1 DFQATT and CDR2 SNEGSKA (reference sequence). This CDR3 spans 13 amino acids. Here the CDR3 reads CSTSREATGELFF. CDR3 coding DNA: TGCAGTACTAGCCGGGAGGCCACCGGGGAGCTGTTTTTT.

The chain carries TRBV4-2 and TRBJ2-7; no clear D. The CDR3 runs 13 residues. Germline CDR1 LGHNA, CDR2 YNFKEQ. Between the trimmed V and J ends, which lost 4 bases and 2 bases, there was a span of 9 bases. The CDR3 loop reads CASSRTQTYEQYF. In nucleotides, the CDR3 is TGTGCCAGCAGCCGAACTCAGACCTACGAGCAGTACTTC.